The 12 T cell receptor beta chains given below trace back to one sample, sequenced in a study of blood T cell dynamics during melanoma immunotherapy. The time point here: week 3, after first cycle of checkpoint inhibitor. TCRdb's table, derived via immunoSEQ multiplex PCR, lists solely in-frame clones and lacks some. This sample carries fewer than 8,000 clones, about four fifths of them seen once, and the ten largest clones take roughly 15%. The source material was blood, sampled from a patient treated with checkpoint blockade. Source of these receptors: a human donor with melanoma.

The chain combines TRBV2 with TRBJ2-7, with D perhaps matching TRBD1 (6 bases). V was trimmed by 5 bases and J by 3 bases, leaving 14 bases between them. This CDR3 region has 14 residues. Germline V gene lookup returns CDR1 SNHLY and CDR2 FYNNEI. The CDR3: CASSTQGMFYEQYF. In nucleotides, the CDR3 is TGTGCCAGCAGTACACAGGGAATGTTCTACGAGCAGTACTTC.

J is TRBJ1-3 and V is TRBV15; 7 nucleotides agree with TRBD1. The CDR3 totals 16 residues. CDR1 LNHNV and CDR2 YYDKDF come from the germline V gene (reference sequence). The V gene end was trimmed by 4 bases and the J gene end by 2 bases; junction bases not matched to a gene: 8. CDR3 region: CATSTHDRVAGNTIYF. The CDR3, as DNA: TGTGCCACCAGCACCCACGACAGGGTAGCTGGAAACACCATATATTTT. The full variable domain, rest sourced from reference TRBV15 and TRBJ1-3, is DAMVIQNPRYQVTQFGKPVTLSCSQTLNHNVMYWYQQKSSQAPKLLFHYYDKDFNNEADTPDNFQSRRPNTSFCFLDIRSPGLGDTAMYLCATSTHDRVAGNTIYFGEGSWLTVV.

V gene TRBV2 combines with J gene TRBJ2-7; D gene uncertain. The V end lost 8 bases, the J end lost 2 bases, and 10 bases lay between the germline ends. The CDR3 covers 12 residues. Germline V CDR1 and CDR2: SNHLY, FYNNEI. CDR3 bases: TGTGCCAGCGTAGGTCAGACCTACGAGCAGTACTTC. Its translation: CASVGQTYEQYF.

This clone turned up a few times. V is TRBV7-9 and J is TRBJ2-7, with a possible D match to TRBD2 (5 bases). CDR1 is SEHNR and CDR2 is FQNEAQ in the germline V gene (reference sequence). The V and J ends lost 4 bases and 4 bases respectively, with 14 bases between them. This CDR3 has 14 amino acids. The DNA for the CDR3 is TGTGCCAGCAGCTCGACTACGAACATTTACGAGCAGTACTTC. Its translation is CASSSTTNIYEQYF.

The V gene is TRBV15, the J gene TRBJ1-3; D possibly corresponds to TRBD1 (5 bases). Germline V gives CDR1 LNHNV, CDR2 YYDKDF (reference sequence). The CDR3 runs to 15 residues. Trimming stripped 4 bases from V and 0 bases from J, with 10 bases between. CDR3 in amino acids: CATSTGHLSGNTIYF. CDR3 in DNA: TGTGCCACCAGCACTGGACACCTCTCTGGAAACACCATATATTTT.

The rearrangement links TRBV27 to TRBJ2-7, with unresolved D. V shed 4 bases and J shed 4 bases, with 8 bases lying between them. In germline, CDR1 is MNHEY, CDR2 SMNVEV (reference sequence). There are 12 residues in the CDR3. The CDR3 bases are TGTGCCAGCAGTTCTCTGCCATACGAGCAGTACTTC. Translating it yields CASSSLPYEQYF.

The sample holds a few counts of this clone. This chain uses TRBV6-4 with TRBJ2-3, with 13 bases fitting TRBD2. CDR3 size: 15 residues. CDR1 and CDR2 from the germline V gene are MRHNA and SNTAGT. J was trimmed by 4 bases and V by 2 bases; bases with no gene match: 0. CDR3 nucleotides: TGTGCCAGCAGTGACACTAGCGGGGGGGCAGATACGCAGTATTTT. Its protein product is CASSDTSGGADTQYF.

The chain recombines TRBV29-1 with TRBJ2-3, with 12 nucleotides matching TRBD1. The CDR3 consists of 18 residues. V gave up 5 bases and J gave up 4 bases; unmatched junction bases: 16. Germline V lookup: CDR1 SQVTM, CDR2 ANQGSEA. CDR3 nucleotide sequence: TGCAGCGTTCATGTTCCGGGACAGGGGGCGGGTCCGGCAGATACGCAGTATTTT. This encodes CSVHVPGQGAGPADTQYF.

The J gene is TRBJ2-2, the V gene TRBV27, with D possibly TRBD1 on 6 matching bases. CDR1 and CDR2 (germline): MNHEY, SMNVEV (reference sequence). The CDR3 spans 14 residues. The germline V and J ends were trimmed by 7 bases and 4 bases, with 13 bases remaining between them. CDR3 sequence (DNA): TGTGCCAGCAACCAAAACAGGGCCACCGGGGAGCTGTTTTTT. Encoded protein: CASNQNRATGELFF.

This chain uses TRBV15 with TRBJ2-1; possible D gene TRBD2, 6 bases. V was cut by 1 base and J by 7 bases, with 14 bases left in between. Germline V gene data show CDR1 as LNHNV and CDR2 as YYDKDF (reference sequence). The CDR3 consists of 15 residues. CDR3: CATSRVGGVENEQFF. DNA for the CDR3: TGTGCCACCAGCAGAGTAGGAGGGGTGGAAAATGAGCAGTTCTTC.

J is TRBJ2-5 and V is TRBV27; D is possibly TRBD1 (6 bases). Between the trimmed V and J ends, which lost 5 bases and 3 bases, there was a span of 13 bases. This CDR3 spans 14 amino acids. Germline V gene lookup returns CDR1 MNHEY and CDR2 SMNVEV (reference sequence). The DNA for the CDR3 is TGTGCCAGCAGTCTTCAGGGGATGGAAGAGACCCAGTACTTC. This gives the protein CASSLQGMEETQYF.

V and J are TRBV18 and TRBJ1-1, with a weak D call TRBD1 (6 bases). V was pared by 1 base and J by 4 bases, with 10 bases between. This CDR3 spans 14 amino acids. The V gene's germline CDR1 is KGHSH and CDR2 LQKENI. The CDR3 loop is CASSPQDRLTEAFF. The DNA of the CDR3 is TGTGCCAGCTCACCACAGGACAGACTCACTGAAGCTTTCTTT.